Following are 17 T cell receptor beta chains from one sample sequenced in a study of long-term antiretroviral therapy in people with HIV. Runs used v3.0 of the immunoSEQ assay and were done at survey level. The table came from immunoSEQ multiplex PCR; TCRdb's copy has only in-frame clones and leaves some out. The sample has some 16,000 clones, roughly 95% seen once; the top ten hold around 1.5%. The sequencing here drew on unsorted PBMCs, taken roughly 10 years after starting antiretroviral therapy. The receptor set was obtained from a man aged 25 to 40 with HIV.

The V gene is TRBV9, the J gene TRBJ2-1; D call uncertain. Germline CDR1 reads SGDLS; CDR2 reads YYNGEE. The CDR3 loop spans 16 amino acids. The ends were cut back, 0 bases at V and 0 bases at J, with 10 bases in the middle. For the CDR3, the DNA is TGTGCCAGCAGCGTAGGAAGGGATATCTCCTACAATGAGCAGTTCTTC. Protein: CASSVGRDISYNEQFF.

This clone was seen once. The chain recombines TRBV9 with TRBJ2-4; TRBD2 aligns across 7 bases. Trimming cost V 0 bases and J 8 bases; bases outside gene matches: 2. This CDR3 contains 13 residues. CDR1 and CDR2 from the germline V gene are SGDLS and YYNGEE. For the CDR3, the DNA is TGTGCCAGCAGCGTAGATGGGGGGGACATTCAGTACTTC. This translates into CASSVDGGDIQYF.

This clone was seen just once. The genes are TRBV7-6 and TRBJ1-5; D might be TRBD1 (6 bases). V lost 1 base and J lost 1, with 14 bases in between. The CDR3 extends over 17 amino acids. The germline V gene encodes CDR1 SGHVS and CDR2 FNYEAQ. The CDR3 sequence is CASSLEQGFGSNQPQHF. CDR3 DNA sequence: TGTGCCAGCAGCTTAGAACAGGGTTTTGGGAGCAATCAGCCCCAGCATTTT.

This clone was seen just once. The chain employs TRBV30 and TRBJ2-5; 10 nucleotides agree with TRBD1. Germline V CDR1 and CDR2: GTSNPN, SVGIG (reference sequence). The CDR3 totals 15 residues. Losses at the gene ends were 2 bases for V and 5 bases for J; bases not matched to a gene: 8. CDR3 sequence reads: CAWSPGQGRGETQYF. CDR3 nucleotide sequence: TGTGCCTGGAGTCCGGGACAGGGGAGAGGTGAGACCCAGTACTTC.

This sequence joins TRBV28 and TRBJ1-1; 9 bases align to TRBD1. Germline CDR1 is MDHEN and CDR2 is SYDVKM. The CDR3 totals 12 residues. The V segment lost 5 bases and the J segment 6 bases; nucleotides outside the gene matches: 1. The CDR3 region is CASSGDRAEAFF. In nucleotides, the CDR3 is TGTGCCAGCAGTGGGGACAGGGCTGAAGCTTTCTTT.

This chain connects TRBV7-2 to TRBJ1-2; unclear D gene. In germline, CDR1 is SGHTA, CDR2 FQGNSA. The CDR3 totals 13 residues. V lost 0 bases to trimming and J lost 7 bases, with 9 bases between them. The CDR3 DNA follows: TGTGCCAGCAGCTTAGCGCTTCGGGGTGGCTACACCTTC. This translates into CASSLALRGGYTF. The entire variable domain, with the rest obtained from reference TRBV7-2 and TRBJ1-2, is as follows: GAGVSQSPSNKVTEKGKDVELRCDPISGHTALYWYRQSLGQGLEFLIYFQGNSAPDKSGLPSDRFSAERTGGSVSTLTIQRTQQEDSAVYLCASSLALRGGYTFGSGTRLTVV.

The chain uses TRBV30 and TRBJ1-4, with 7 nucleotides matching TRBD1. Germline CDR1 reads GTSNPN; CDR2 reads SVGIG (reference sequence). The junction had 6 bases not matched to a gene; V was cut back by 0 bases and J by 5 bases. The CDR3 is 15 amino acids. The chain's CDR3 is CAWSVRQGLNEKLFF. The CDR3 nucleotides are TGTGCCTGGAGTGTCCGACAGGGATTAAATGAAAAACTGTTTTTT.

Only a few counts were recorded for this clone. The chain joins TRBV6-1 to TRBJ1-1; tentatively, D is TRBD1 (6 bases). Germline loops: CDR1 MNHNS, CDR2 SASEGT. The length of the CDR3 is 15 residues. The V gene lost 2 bases and the J gene lost 11 bases, with 21 bases spanning the gap. The DNA for the CDR3 is TGTGCCAGCAGTGAAAATGTTCCGGGGGCGCACGGGGCTTTCTTT. It is translated as CASSENVPGAHGAFF.

V and J are TRBV5-5 and TRBJ1-4; 7 bases are shared with TRBD1. The CDR3 consists of 19 residues. Germline lookup yields CDR1 SGHKS and CDR2 YYEKEE (reference sequence). Trimming took 4 bases from V and 0 from J; bases not matched to a gene: 15. The CDR3 spells CASSERDGTVIATNEKLFF. The CDR3 DNA is TGTGCCAGCAGCGAGCGAGATGGGACAGTCATTGCAACTAATGAAAAACTGTTTTTT. Full variable domain (missing parts from reference TRBV5-5 and TRBJ1-4): DAGVTQSPTHLIKTRGQQVTLRCSPISGHKSVSWYQQVLGQGPQFIFQYYEKEERGRGNFPDRFSARQFPNYSSELNVNALLLGDSALYLCASSERDGTVIATNEKLFFGSGTQLSVL.

CDR3 amino acids: CSVGGTGNPGELFF. The CDR3 DNA reads as TGCAGCGTTGGCGGGACAGGGAATCCCGGGGAGCTGTTTTTT. The gene calls are TRBV29-1 and TRBJ2-2; 9 positions match TRBD1. Looked up from germline, CDR1 is SQVTM and CDR2 is ANQGSEA. J gave up 6 bases and V 4 bases, and 6 bases lay outside the gene matches. This CDR3 has 14 amino acids.

The chain combines TRBV28 with TRBJ2-3, with D unresolved. The CDR3 consists of 12 residues. Germline V gives CDR1 MDHEN, CDR2 SYDVKM. The ends were cut back, 7 bases at V and 0 bases at J, with 5 bases in the middle. The CDR3 region is CASKTSTDTQYF. Here the CDR3 DNA reads TGTGCCAGCAAGACAAGCACAGATACGCAGTATTTT.

CDR3 coding DNA: TGTGCCAGCAGCCAAGATGGACGGAGTGAGCAGTTCTTC. Protein: CASSQDGRSEQFF. V usage is TRBV14 and J usage is TRBJ2-1; D call uncertain. The germline gives CDR1 SGHDN, CDR2 FVKESK. The CDR3 sequence is 13 residues long. V was clipped by 0 bases and J by 9 bases, with 9 bases between them. The full variable domain, completed using reference TRBV14 and TRBJ2-1, is EAGVTQFPSHSVIEKGQTVTLRCDPISGHDNLYWYRRVMGKEIKFLLHFVKESKQDESGMPNNRFLAERTGGTYSTLKVQPAELEDSGVYFCASSQDGRSEQFFGPGTRLTVL.

V and J are TRBV7-2 and TRBJ1-2; D is unresolved. Germline CDR1 and CDR2: SGHTA and FQGNSA. Trimming stripped 0 bases from V and 2 bases from J, with 4 bases between. This CDR3 spans 13 amino acids. The CDR3 DNA reads TGTGCCAGCAGCTTAGCGGGGAACTATGGCTACACCTTC. Translated, it gives CASSLAGNYGYTF.

The chain uses TRBV11-2 and TRBJ1-1; D unclear. Looked up from germline, CDR1 is SGHAT and CDR2 is FQNNGV. V was shortened by 2 bases and J by 1 base, with 2 bases between the two germline ends. This CDR3 is built from 12 residues. CDR3 sequence reads: CASSLQNTEAFF. CDR3 nucleotides: TGTGCCAGCAGCTTACAGAACACTGAAGCTTTCTTT. The complete variable domain, with remaining parts taken from reference TRBV11-2 and TRBJ1-1, reads EAGVAQSPRYKIIEKRQSVAFWCNPISGHATLYWYQQILGQGPKLLIQFQNNGVVDDSQLPKDRFSAERLKGVDSTLKIQPAKLEDSAVYLCASSLQNTEAFFGQGTRLTVV.

The chain employs TRBV5-1 and TRBJ2-1; 7 nucleotides agree with TRBD2. Trimming cost V 2 bases and J 7 bases; bases outside gene matches: 3. The CDR3 covers 13 residues. Germline V lookup: CDR1 SGHRS, CDR2 YFSETQ. The CDR3 DNA is TGCGCCAGCAGCTTAAGCGGGGCAAATGAGCAGTTCTTC. Its protein is CASSLSGANEQFF.

The rearrangement links TRBV2 to TRBJ2-5; TRBD2 agrees at 9 bases. The germline V gene encodes CDR1 SNHLY and CDR2 FYNNEI. CDR3 length: 14 residues. Germline trimming cut 6 bases from V and 7 bases from J; bases unmatched to any gene: 9. CDR3 nucleotide sequence: TGTGCCAGCAGCCTTCGGCGGGGGGGAGTGACCCAGTACTTC. Its protein product is CASSLRRGGVTQYF.

The chain employs TRBV18 and TRBJ1-3, with D unclear. Germline loops: CDR1 KGHSH, CDR2 LQKENI. This CDR3 region has 14 residues. Trimming took off 4 bases at V and 4 bases at J, with 11 bases between the two ends. The CDR3 region is CASSQGESGNTIYF. CDR3 nucleotide sequence: TGTGCCAGCTCACAGGGCGAATCAGGAAACACCATATATTTT.